In its sample, the clone carrying this T cell receptor (beta chain) was seen many times. Construction of the TCRbeta library involved unique molecular identifiers. Via MiXCR, TCRdb re-called the PCR reads, giving one row per CDR3 protein. The repertoire consists of 700,000 to 850,000 distinct CDR3 sequences, with around 15% occurring once and the leading ten covering around 5%. The data were obtained in a study of T-cell reconstitution after alpha-beta-depleted transplantation in children. Trimming removed 2 bases at V and 4 bases at J, with 20 bases between. This CDR3 is 18 amino acids long. The germline gives CDR1 ENHRY, CDR2 SYGVKD.

The clonotype was recovered from a male patient under 18 who had a stem cell transplant for acute lymphoblastic leukemia, so the T cells may come from the graft donor. This chain connects TRBV10-3 to TRBJ2-2; maybe TRBD2 (5 bases). The source material was PBMCs, mostly from graft donor cells, sampled 360 days after TCRalphabeta/CD19-depleted stem cell transplant. The CDR3 coding sequence is TGTGCCATCAGTGAGGATGCTAGCTTTTCGAGTCCCACCGGGGAGCTGTTTTTT. Protein: CAISEDASFSSPTGELFF.